The present entry profiles one TCR beta chain with its context. Its antigen is as yet unknown. This CDR3 is 14 amino acids long. CDR1 is SNHLY, CDR2 FYNNEI, per germline. J lost 7 bases, V lost 8 bases, and 12 bases had no gene match. The template for TCR beta VDJ and CDR3 sequence profiling was genomic DNA. Each CDR3 protein gets one entry after TCRdb re-called the reads with MiXCR. The repertoire holds some 150,000 distinct CDR3 sequences, less than 60% seen once, with 0.85% to 1.2% in the top ten. This entry belongs to a study of CD8+CD57+ T cells in acquired aplastic anemia. Overall study results and limits: Patients shared around 31 CD8+ CDR3 sequences with controls. Between the patient and control groups, CD8+ Simpson's diversity did not differ significantly.

Patients who underwent sequencing had shown CD8+CD57+ cell expansion by flow cytometry. The cohort consisted entirely of patients having severe acquired aplastic anemia. There was no therapy given to any patient before the blood sampling took place. This clonotype was obtained from a human donor with aplastic anemia. The rearrangement uses TRBV2 and TRBJ1-1; 8 nucleotides match TRBD1. Sequenced sample: sorted CD4+, CD8+, or CD8+CD57+ T cells (not recorded which) from PBMCs. CDR3 coding DNA: TGTGCCAGCGGCAGGGCAGGGGGCTTGGATGAAGCTTTCTTT. Translation gives CASGRAGGLDEAFF.